Listed below are T cell receptor beta chains from one sample, sequenced in a study of early T cells in non-severe SARS-CoV-2 infection. TCRdb reprocessed the 5' RACE reads via MiXCR and lists one record per CDR3 protein. Found here are about 50,000 distinct CDR3 sequences, roughly a tenth of them singletons; the top ten hold over 5%. Sequenced input: whole blood. The receptors shown here come from an adult who was a healthcare worker with PCR-confirmed SARS-CoV-2 infection or an uninfected control (not recorded which). The CDR3 runs from the conserved cysteine through the conserved F or W.

v_call	j_call	cdr3_aa
TRBV7-2	TRBJ2-2	CASSLKGNTGELFF
TRBV9	TRBJ2-3	CASSEDSTDTQYF
TRBV20-1	TRBJ2-3	CSAELDKDRGTDTQYF
TRBV3-1	TRBJ2-7	CASSREGNYEQYF
TRBV7-3	TRBJ2-6	CASSLAGGSGANVLTF
TRBV7-9	TRBJ2-3	CASSSDRLAVTDTQYF
TRBV6-5	TRBJ2-2	CASSPRGSGGNTGELFF
TRBV6-2/TRBV6-3	TRBJ2-2	CASIGWNTGELFF
TRBV7-2	TRBJ2-1	CASSPRTGWNEQFF
TRBV29-1	TRBJ2-5	CSRSGGRQETQYF
TRBV20-1	TRBJ1-1	CSARKQVGEAFF
TRBV18	TRBJ2-1	CASSTGTSGSYYNEQFF
TRBV10-3	TRBJ2-3	CAVSAVAGGSTDTQYF
TRBV5-1	TRBJ2-3	CASSSTGSGDTQYF
TRBV20-1	TRBJ1-4	CSARPRDRDEKLFF
TRBV29-1	TRBJ2-6	CSVGVRGGGLAGANVLTF
TRBV6-2/TRBV6-3	TRBJ2-7	CASSFPDEQYF
TRBV20-1	TRBJ1-1	CSASRMNTEAFF
TRBV29-1	TRBJ2-1	CSGTAYNEQFF
TRBV3-1	TRBJ2-7	CASSQEFLASYEQYF
TRBV6-5	TRBJ1-4	CASSHYLGSEKLFF
TRBV5-1	TRBJ2-7	CASSLERAQGRVQYF
TRBV4-2	TRBJ1-4	CASSSRGATNEKLFF
TRBV3-1	TRBJ2-7	CASSPASARISYEQYF